The 2 T cell receptor beta chains given below trace back to one sample, sequenced in a study of cytomegalovirus exposure and HLA in healthy donors. The repertoire was sequenced with immunoSEQ multiplex PCR; TCRdb's copy has only in-frame clones and lacks some. This table has 230,000 or so clones, 88% appearing once. The source material was PBMCs. All receptors come from a woman younger than 30 in good health and CMV-seronegative.

V and J are TRBV11-2 and TRBJ2-3; D gene unclear. This CDR3 comprises 16 residues. The V gene lost 2 bases and the J gene lost 5 bases, with 17 bases spanning the gap. Germline V gives CDR1 SGHAT, CDR2 FQNNGV. This CDR3 reads CASSLTVGTAGDTQYF. The CDR3, as DNA: TGTGCCAGCAGCTTAACTGTAGGCACAGCAGGAGATACGCAGTATTTT.

The genes are TRBV27 and TRBJ2-3, with 10 bases identical to TRBD2. CDR1 and CDR2 from the germline V gene are MNHEY and SMNVEV (reference sequence). The CDR3 spans 14 residues. J gave up 6 bases and V 6 bases, and 6 bases lay outside the gene matches. As DNA, the CDR3 is TGTGCCAGCAGCTTTAGCGGGAGGCCCGATACGCAGTATTTT. Translation: CASSFSGRPDTQYF.